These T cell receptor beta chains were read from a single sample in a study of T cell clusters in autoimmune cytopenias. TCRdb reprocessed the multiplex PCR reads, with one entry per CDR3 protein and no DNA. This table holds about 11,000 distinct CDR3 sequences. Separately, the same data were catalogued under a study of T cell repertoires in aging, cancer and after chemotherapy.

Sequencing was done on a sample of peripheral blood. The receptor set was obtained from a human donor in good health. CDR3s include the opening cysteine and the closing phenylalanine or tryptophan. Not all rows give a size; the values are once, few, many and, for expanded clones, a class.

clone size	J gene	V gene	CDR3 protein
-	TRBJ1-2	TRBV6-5	CASSYSATGSEGYTF
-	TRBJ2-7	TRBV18	CASSPPGRTFYEQYF
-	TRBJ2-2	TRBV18	CASSPPAQLPGELFF
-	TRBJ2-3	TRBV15	CATSRPSGNTDTQYF
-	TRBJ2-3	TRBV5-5	CASSWALAGAGDTQYF
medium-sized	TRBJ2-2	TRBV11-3	CASSLGGGGDTGELFF
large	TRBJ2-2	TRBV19	CASSVGGGSTGELFF
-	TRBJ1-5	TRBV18	CASSPSYSNQPQHF
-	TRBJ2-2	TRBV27	CASSLIGTGVTGELFF
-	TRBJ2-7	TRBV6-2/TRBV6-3	CASNPGGVYEQYF
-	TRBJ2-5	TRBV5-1	CASSLVAGGQETQYF
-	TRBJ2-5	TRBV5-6	CASSRRLAGEQETQYF
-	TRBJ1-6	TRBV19	CASGQGTGNSPLHF
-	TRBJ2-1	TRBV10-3	CAISDPRIMGGNEQFF
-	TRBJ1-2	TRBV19	CASSPGQVLNLHGYTF
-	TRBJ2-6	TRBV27	CASSLSGSPSGANVLTF
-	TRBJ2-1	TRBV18	CASSGPGTGSVDEQFF
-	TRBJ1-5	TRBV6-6	CASRRGNQPQHF
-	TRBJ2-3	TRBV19	CASSIRGRVHTDTQYF
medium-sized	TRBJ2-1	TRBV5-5	CASSMGQGLHEQFF
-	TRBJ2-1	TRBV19	CASSLKGYNEQFF
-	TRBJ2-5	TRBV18	CASSRTVPGQGQETQYF
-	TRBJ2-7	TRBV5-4	CASSQDQWGSSYEQYF
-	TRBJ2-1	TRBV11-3	CASRPGWASNEQFF
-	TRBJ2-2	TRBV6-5	CASSYEGQGNTGELFF
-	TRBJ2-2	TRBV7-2	CASSLGGLTGELFF
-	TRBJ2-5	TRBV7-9	CASGPEVYQETQYF
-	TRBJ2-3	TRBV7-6	CASSLGPSVDTQYF
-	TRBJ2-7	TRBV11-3	CASSLGGLAGGDEQYF
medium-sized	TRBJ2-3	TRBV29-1	CSVDGLAGTDTQYF
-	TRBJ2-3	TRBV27	CASSLGMTDTQYF
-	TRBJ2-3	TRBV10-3	CAISEEGAGEITDTQYF
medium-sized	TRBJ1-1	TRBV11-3	CASSLSGSNTEAFF
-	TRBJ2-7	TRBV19	CASTTTVSSYEQYF
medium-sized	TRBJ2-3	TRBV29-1	CSVTSGGTDTQYF
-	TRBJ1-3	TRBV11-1	CASSSQRQGGAPGNTIYF
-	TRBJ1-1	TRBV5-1	CASSLARKSTEAFF
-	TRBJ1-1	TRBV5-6	CASSPLTELNTEAFF
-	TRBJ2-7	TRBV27	CASSFVGNSGAPFYEQYF
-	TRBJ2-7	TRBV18	CASSPRPTGGRYEQYF